This T cell receptor (beta chain) stems from a study of blood T cell repertoires in COVID-19. Study details: Samples taken during acute and convalescent COVID-19 were collected in the United States, Italy and Spain.

Recruits, aged about 18 to 95 years, lived in 24 US areas. Symptom resolution, clearance, or two negative PCRs marked the recovered donors of Cohort 3. V was pared by 1 base and J by 9 bases, with 7 bases between. The CDR3 spans 12 residues. The germline gives CDR1 SGHNT, CDR2 YENEEA. As handled by the study authors: Nucleated cell counts were estimated from reference gene primer amplification. Sequenced by immunoSEQ multiplex PCR; TCRdb stores in-frame clones only, minus some. Clone size and the V and J calls come from that table; the DNA yielded D and trimming. Of 250,000 to 400,000 clones detected, under 95% appear once; the ten largest clones hold 2% to 3%.

The clonotype comes from a man aged 55-75 years who had recovered from COVID-19. Sequenced sample: PBMCs or T cells enriched from blood (not recorded which). The chain couples TRBV11-3 to TRBJ1-5; D is ambiguous. The CDR3 reads CASSLGAGPQHF. As DNA, the CDR3 is TGTGCCAGCAGCTTAGGCGCGGGGCCCCAGCATTTT.